These T cell receptor beta chains were read from a single sample in a study of type 1 regulatory T cells. One entry per CDR3 protein, called by TCRdb with MiXCR from the reads. The sample yields about 42,000 distinct CDR3 sequences, 12% seen once. No antigen has been assigned to these receptors. The sample consisted of cultured non-Tr1 T cells, either the whole culture or a sorted T cell fraction (not recorded which). All receptors derive from a human donor in good health. The CDR3 runs from the conserved cysteine through the conserved F or W. D genes are given only for firm matches. A row's size may be missing; if present it is once, few, many or a size class.

J gene | V gene | D gene | clone size | CDR3 protein | CDR3 DNA
TRBJ2-1 | TRBV27 | NA | NA | CASSKKPGHTMGSYNEQFF | TGTGCCAGCAGTAAAAAACCGGGACACACAATGGGGTCCTACAATGAGCAGTTCTTC
TRBJ2-5 | TRBV29-1 | TRBD2 | many | CSTGLAGGLETQYF | TGCAGCACAGGACTAGCGGGAGGGTTAGAGACCCAGTACTTC
TRBJ1-1 | TRBV18 | NA | many | CASSPTVVGTAFF | TGTGCCAGCTCACCAACCGTGGTGGGGACGGCTTTCTTT
TRBJ1-5 | TRBV19 | TRBD1 | few | CASSTGTGGYQPQHF | TGTGCCAGTAGCACCGGGACAGGAGGCTATCAGCCCCAGCATTTT
TRBJ1-6 | TRBV6-5 | NA | many | CASSPTGLNSPLHF | TGTGCCAGCAGTCCAACAGGGTTGAACTCACCCCTCCACTTT
TRBJ2-3 | TRBV7-9 | TRBD2 | few | CASSTGLAGTTDTQYF | TGTGCCAGCAGCACCGGACTAGCGGGAACCACAGATACGCAGTATTTT
TRBJ2-3 | TRBV19 | NA | many | CASDRDGVKDTQYF | TGTGCCAGCGATCGGGATGGGGTGAAAGATACGCAGTATTTT
TRBJ1-5 | TRBV20-1 | TRBD1 | many | CSASRGQGSNQPQHF | TGCAGTGCCTCTAGGGGACAGGGTTCTAATCAGCCCCAGCATTTT
TRBJ2-5 | TRBV29-1 | NA | many | CSVSLGAETQYF | TGCAGCGTTTCTCTTGGGGCAGAGACCCAGTACTTC
TRBJ1-1 | TRBV7-8 | NA | many | CASSLGVYPEAFF | TGTGCCAGCAGCTTAGGGGTTTACCCTGAAGCTTTCTTT
TRBJ2-1 | TRBV5-4 | TRBD2 | NA | CASSLDPSGRTNEQFF | TGTGCCAGCAGCTTGGATCCAAGCGGGAGGACCAATGAGCAGTTCTTC
TRBJ2-5 | TRBV15 | TRBD1 | many | CATSRDRGQQETQYF | TGTGCCACCAGCAGAGATCGGGGACAGCAAGAGACCCAGTACTTC
TRBJ2-1 | TRBV9 | TRBD2 | few | CASSDLAGGGEQFF | TGTGCCAGCAGTGATCTAGCGGGAGGGGGTGAGCAGTTCTTC
TRBJ2-7 | TRBV5-1 | TRBD2 | many | CASSDRRSGTSAGQYF | TGCGCCAGCAGCGACCGGAGGAGCGGGACCTCCGCTGGGCAGTACTTC
TRBJ2-1 | TRBV7-2 | NA | many | CASSLDGTLNEQFF | TGTGCCAGCAGCTTAGATGGGACACTCAATGAGCAGTTCTTC
TRBJ1-4 | TRBV6-5 | NA | few | CASSDTGNEKLFF | TGTGCCAGCAGTGATACAGGGAATGAAAAACTGTTTTTT
TRBJ1-5 | TRBV20-1 | TRBD1 | many | CSATPTGGRNQPQHF | TGCAGTGCTACCCCGACAGGGGGTCGCAATCAGCCCCAGCATTTT
TRBJ1-1 | TRBV7-2 | NA | many | CASSLSGTNTEAFF | TGTGCCAGCAGCTTGTCAGGGACCAACACTGAAGCTTTCTTT
TRBJ1-2 | TRBV29-1 | TRBD1 | many | CSEGQGAHGYTF | TGCAGCGAGGGACAGGGGGCTCATGGCTACACCTTC
TRBJ2-1 | TRBV30 | NA | NA | CAWSPGSYNEQFF | TGTGCCTGGAGCCCCGGCTCCTACAATGAGCAGTTCTTC
TRBJ2-7 | TRBV11-2 | NA | NA | CASSSWGDRTYEQYF | TGTGCCAGCAGCTCGTGGGGGGACCGAACCTACGAGCAGTACTTC
TRBJ1-4 | TRBV2 | TRBD1 | NA | CASSERTGANEKLFF | TGTGCCAGCAGTGAACGGACAGGGGCAAATGAAAAACTGTTTTTT
TRBJ2-1 | TRBV7-8 | TRBD2 | NA | CASSLWASGGVWAYEQFF | TGTGCCAGCAGCTTATGGGCTAGCGGTGGGGTTTGGGCATATGAGCAGTTCTTC